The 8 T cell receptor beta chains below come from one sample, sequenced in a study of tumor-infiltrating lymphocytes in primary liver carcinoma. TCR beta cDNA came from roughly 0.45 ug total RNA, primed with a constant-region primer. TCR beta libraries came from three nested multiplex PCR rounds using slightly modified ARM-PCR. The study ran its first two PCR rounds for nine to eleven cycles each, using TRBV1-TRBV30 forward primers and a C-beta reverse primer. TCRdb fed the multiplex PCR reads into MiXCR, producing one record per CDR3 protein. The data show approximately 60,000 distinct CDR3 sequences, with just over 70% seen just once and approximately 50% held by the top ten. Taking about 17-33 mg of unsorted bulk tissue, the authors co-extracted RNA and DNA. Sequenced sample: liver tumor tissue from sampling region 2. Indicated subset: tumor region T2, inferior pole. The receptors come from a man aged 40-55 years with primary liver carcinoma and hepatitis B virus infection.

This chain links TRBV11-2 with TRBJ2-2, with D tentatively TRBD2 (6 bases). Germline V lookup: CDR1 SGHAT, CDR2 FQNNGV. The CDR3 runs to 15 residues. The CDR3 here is CSCSYAGSNTGELFF. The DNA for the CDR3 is TGTTCCTGCAGCTATGCGGGATCGAACACCGGGGAGCTGTTTTTT.

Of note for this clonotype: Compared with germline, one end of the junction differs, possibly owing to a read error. The CDR3 sequence is CASSKPSWDRGLRELYF. DNA of the CDR3: TGTGCCAGCAGCAAACCATCATGGGATCGGGGGTTACGGGAGCTGTATTTT. The J gene is TRBJ2-2, the V gene TRBV11-2; weak D call: TRBD2 (6 bases). Germline-derived CDR1 and CDR2 are SGHAT and FQNNGV. This CDR3 has 17 amino acids.

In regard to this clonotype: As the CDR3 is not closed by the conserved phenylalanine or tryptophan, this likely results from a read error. In DNA form, the CDR3 reads TGCGCCAGCAGCTTTCTAGCGGCTGTTAACACAGATACGCAGTATCTT. As protein: CASSFLAAVNTDTQYL. This chain connects TRBV5-1 to TRBJ2-3; 7 nucleotides align to TRBD2. V shed 2 bases and J 2 bases; nucleotides not matched to a gene: 8. Germline assignment: CDR1 SGHRS and CDR2 YFSETQ. The CDR3 length is 16 residues.

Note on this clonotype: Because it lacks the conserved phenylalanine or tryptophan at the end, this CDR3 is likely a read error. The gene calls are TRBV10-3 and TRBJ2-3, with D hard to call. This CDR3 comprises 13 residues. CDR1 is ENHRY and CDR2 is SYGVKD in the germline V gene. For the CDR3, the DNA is TGTGTCTCGCGCCTTCTGGCGACAGATACGCAGTATTCT. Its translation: CVSRLLATDTQYS.

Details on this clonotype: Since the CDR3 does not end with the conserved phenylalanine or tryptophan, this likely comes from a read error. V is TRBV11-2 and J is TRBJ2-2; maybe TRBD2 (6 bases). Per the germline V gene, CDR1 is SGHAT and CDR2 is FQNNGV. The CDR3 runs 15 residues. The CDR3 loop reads CPSSFAGSNTGQLFS. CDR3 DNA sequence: TGTCCCAGCAGCTTTGCGGGATCGAACACCGGGCAGCTGTTTTCT.

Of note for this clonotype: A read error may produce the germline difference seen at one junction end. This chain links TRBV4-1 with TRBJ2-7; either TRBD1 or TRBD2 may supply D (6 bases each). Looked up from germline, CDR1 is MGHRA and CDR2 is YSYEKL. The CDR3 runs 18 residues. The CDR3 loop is CANSQDLYSGAQTYKQYF. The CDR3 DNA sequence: TGCGCCAACAGCCAAGATCTTTATTCGGGGGCGCAAACCTACAAGCAGTACTTC.

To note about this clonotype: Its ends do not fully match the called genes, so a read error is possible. The CDR3 DNA sequence: TGTGTCAGCAGTCTCATTGGGGCCGGGGAGCTGTTTTTT. Translation gives CVSSLIGAGELFF. The chain joins TRBV28 to TRBJ2-2, with D uncertain. Looked up from germline, CDR1 is MDHEN and CDR2 is SYDVKM. The CDR3 has 13 amino acids.

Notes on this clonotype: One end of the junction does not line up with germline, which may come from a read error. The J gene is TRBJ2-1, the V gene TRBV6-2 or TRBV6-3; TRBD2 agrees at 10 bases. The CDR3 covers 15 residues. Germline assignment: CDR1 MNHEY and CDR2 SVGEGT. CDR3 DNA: TGTGCCAGCTTACAAAGCGGGAGGGCCGACAATGAGCAGTCCTTC. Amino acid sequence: CASLQSGRADNEQSF.